Detailed here is one T cell receptor (beta chain). This CDR3 comprises 16 residues. V shed 1 base and J 4 bases; nucleotides not matched to a gene: 6. Germline V lookup: CDR1 SGHTA, CDR2 FQGTGA. The data are from a study of pediatric ulcerative colitis. The rectum was sampled with one to two pinch biopsies at colonoscopy. The survey-level immunoSEQ assay was used. Sequencing depth was up to 500,000 reads per sample. Repertoires were generated with immunoSEQ multiplex PCR, while TCRdb's copy carries only in-frame clones and drops some. The table records tens of thousands of clones, about 81% of them present only once.

The chain has TRBV7-3 and TRBJ2-2; 7 bases match TRBD1. This TCR came from a boy aged 10-17 years with severe ulcerative colitis. Specimen: gut tissue. Here the CDR3 DNA reads TGTGCCAGCAGCTTAAAGAGACAGGGTAGCACCGGGGAGCTGTTTTTT. It codes for CASSLKRQGSTGELFF.